The clone carrying this T cell receptor beta chain was counted only a few times. It may be a read error: a sequence one base away is much more abundant. The CDR3 is 18 amino acids. CDR1 SGDLS and CDR2 YYNGEE come from the germline V gene. The data originate from a study of CD8+CD57+ T cells in acquired aplastic anemia. CDR3 and TCR beta VDJ profiling relied on genomic DNA as the template. One entry per CDR3 protein results from TCRdb running MiXCR on the reads. In the table there are approximately 170,000 distinct CDR3 sequences, 54% of which are singletons. Sequences were obtained from sorted CD4+, CD8+, or CD8+CD57+ T cells (not recorded which) from PBMCs. This receptor was obtained from a human donor in good health, serving as a control. The chain uses TRBV9 and TRBJ2-3; D is possibly TRBD1 (5 bases). The J call may be wrong; the DNA end is better matched by TRBJ1-5. CDR3 residues: CASSVGTSGGEFTGTQHF. CDR3 bases: TGTGCCAGCAGCGTTGGGACTAGCGGGGGGGAATTTACCGGTACGCAGCATTTT.